The present T cell receptor beta chain was sequenced within a study of blood T cells in healthy people across ages (dated by TCRdb to between 2014 and 2017). A note on the overall study: Template switching captured roughly one uniquely barcoded TCR beta cDNA molecule per two T cells in model experiments. Using the same blood draw, the study looked at two additional independent replicas of 1 million unique cDNA reads for two donors, one aged 18 to 29 and the other aged 80 or older. The study measured age-related changes in TCR beta repertoire diversity using deep sequencing normalized with unique cDNA molecular identifiers. Donors of different ages were randomly distributed across sequencing lanes to avoid experimental bias. The donors were divided into four age groups: young (average around 16 years), middle-aged (around 41), aged (around 59) and long-lived (82).

On the study overall, not on this receptor specifically: Estimates of total diversity based on one million sequenced T cells were regarded as lower bounds and as underestimates. A strong correlation was found between observed TCR beta diversity and the percentage of naive T cells measured by flow cytometry. Because profiling used bulk unsorted PBMCs, naive and antigen-experienced compartments could not be compared conclusively. Compared with the aged group, more naive CD4+ T cells, fewer expanded clones and increased TCR diversity were shown by the long-lived group, suggesting age selection. Observed TCR beta diversity per million T cells fell roughly linearly with age, and a significant reduction was already apparent by age about 43. Because the CMV infection status of the donors was unknown, age-related changes in expanded clonotypes may potentially have been confounded.

Systemically healthy Caucasian individuals from Russia, some 38 in total and aged about 6 to 95 years, were included as donors. Around 9.9 milliliters of peripheral blood were collected from each donor into EDTA-treated Vacutainer tubes. PBMCs were isolated by Ficoll-Paque density-gradient centrifugation, with at least 6 million obtained per sample. Total RNA was extracted from PBMCs with Trizol reagent, with at least 5.5 micrograms obtained per sample. Naive CD45RAhigh/CD27high T cell percentages were measured by flow cytometry on a PBMC aliquot from every donor. This clonotype was counted between two and nine times. It lacks a known antigen. Base quality data are lacking; no much larger clone is found one base away. Library preparation was by 5' RACE. The instrument was an Illumina HiSeq 2500. A second PCR of roughly 6 to 12 cycles was performed with a sample-barcoded 5' primer and a J-beta primer mix. A unique molecular identifier was introduced onto each TCR beta cDNA molecule by a template-switch 5' adaptor carrying 12 random nucleotides. At least 2.5 million CDR3-containing paired-end reads were obtained from each sample. All of the RNA was converted into first-strand cDNA using the Mint cDNA synthesis kit, with a TRBC-specific oligonucleotide serving as the primer. Following uracil-DNA glycosylase treatment, a first 18-cycle PCR with universal primers M1SS and BC2_uni_R was performed on all cDNA. In the source study's methods: For normalization, 1 million high-quality reads were randomly selected from each sample, with every read carrying a distinct molecular identifier. Reads sharing molecular identifiers were discarded rather than binned into consensus sequences. MiTCR, set to a Q25 quality threshold and the strictest error-elimination algorithm, was used for CDR3 identification, clonotype clustering and error correction. A nonparametric unseen species model using Euler transformation provided a lower-bound estimate of total TCR beta diversity. The raw public reads went through TCRdb reprocessing: fastp at Q25, MiXCR clone calling, in-frame beta chains kept. Rows are combined by CDR3 protein, so each entry shows the most common genes and DNA. TCRdb, rather than the study authors, made the V and J calls. Across this sample there are around 970,000 distinct CDR3 sequences, with roughly 51% seen only once. The biggest ten clones account for around 21% of the sample.

The TCR originated in a woman aged 55-75 years in good health. The specimen was blood.

The CDR3 protein is CASSLGSLPYEQYF. The bases read TGTGCCAGCAGCTTAGGCAGTCTTCCCTACGAGCAGTACTTC. This chain joins TRBV7-2 to TRBJ2-4; no D segment can be confidently identified. TRBJ2-7 matches the DNA end more closely, so the J call is doubtful. CDR1 and CDR2 were assigned from the germline V gene as SGHTA and FQGNSA. The CDR3 starts with the cysteine, ends with the phenylalanine, and has 14 residues. The read is trimmed to its CDR3 DNA, 42 bases read in frame from base 1.